The clone carrying this TCR beta chain was seen many times. Its antigen is still unknown. Specified time point: newly diagnosed GD, antithyroid drugs for less than 3 months. Isolated PBMC RNA provided the starting material for the TCR library. EDTA tubes received about 8.2 milliliters of drawn peripheral blood. The data originate from a study of regulatory T cells in long-lasting Graves disease. TCR beta libraries were built with iRepertoire HTBI primers and Arm-PCR of CDR3 regions. MiXCR was run by TCRdb on the multiplex PCR reads, yielding one entry per CDR3 protein. The sample lists roughly 610,000 distinct CDR3 sequences; roughly 16% were seen once. Study results and caveats: Newly diagnosed patients had higher TCR diversity than persistent Graves' patients did. Among samples with persistent disease, TRBV28, TRBJ1-2 and TRBJ2-5 were favored.

V lost 4 bases, J lost 3 bases, and 12 bases lay in between. CDR1 and CDR2 from the germline V gene are KGHSH and LQKENI. The CDR3 contains 15 residues. The data also belong to a second study, concerning T cells in Graves' hyperthyroidism and ophthalmopathy. This second report adds: If no ophthalmopathy progression occurred within 18 months, Graves' hyperthyroidism was stable.

The V and J genes are TRBV18 and TRBJ1-4; TRBD1 might be the D (5 bases). The TCR was taken from a man in his late teens or twenties with Graves disease. Sequences were derived from peripheral blood mononuclear cells (PBMCs), sampled at new diagnosis, from a patient treated with antithyroid drugs. The CDR3 DNA is TGTGCCAGCTCACGCCAAGGGGTGCCTAATGAAAAACTGTTTTTT. Translated, it gives CASSRQGVPNEKLFF. The full variable domain, its missing parts supplied by reference TRBV18 and TRBJ1-4, is NAGVMQNPRHLVRRRGQEARLRCSPMKGHSHVYWYRQLPEEGLKFMVYLQKENIIDESGMPKERFSAEFPKEGPSILRIQQVVRGDSAAYFCASSRQGVPNEKLFFGSGTQLSVL.